Presented here are 9 T cell receptor beta chains from one specimen sequenced in a study of T cell responses to AZD1222 COVID-19 vaccine. This table comes from immunoSEQ multiplex PCR, and its TCRdb copy is limited to in-frame clones, with some not included. There are some 130,000 clones in the sample; 93% occur only once, and roughly 5% lies in the top ten. Sequenced material: peripheral blood, taken on day 0 of AZD1222 vaccination. These receptors were collected from an adult in good health.

This sequence joins TRBV18 and TRBJ1-2, with TRBD1 matching 8 bases. The CDR3 runs 13 residues. Per germline, CDR1 KGHSH and CDR2 LQKENI. With V trimmed by 5 bases and J by 3 bases, 2 bases remained unmatched. Here the CDR3 reads CASSKDRDYGYTF. In DNA, the CDR3 is TGTGCCAGCTCAAAGGACAGGGACTATGGCTACACCTTC.

The rearrangement joins TRBV7-9 to TRBJ1-2; tentative D call: TRBD1 (5 bases). Trimming removed 1 base at V and 2 bases at J, with 20 bases between. Germline V gives CDR1 SEHNR, CDR2 FQNEAQ (reference sequence). The CDR3 runs to 18 residues. The DNA for the CDR3 is TGTGCCAGCAGCTTAGTGGGATATGGGACGCGGGGAAACTATGGCTACACCTTC. Protein sequence: CASSLVGYGTRGNYGYTF.

The chain combines TRBV10-1 with TRBJ1-4; D remains ambiguous. The germline V gene has CDR1 WNHNN and CDR2 SYGVQD (reference sequence). Deletions cut 2 bases from V and 8 bases from J, with 9 bases between. The CDR3 sequence is 13 residues long. Written as DNA, the CDR3 is TGCGCCAGCAGTGAGACAGTAGGGGAAAAACTGTTTTTT. It specifies CASSETVGEKLFF.

The chain links TRBV5-4 to TRBJ1-1; D may be TRBD1 (5 bases). CDR1 is SGHNT, CDR2 YYREEE, per germline (reference sequence). V lost 0 bases, J lost 8 bases, and 11 bases lay in between. The CDR3 is made up of 13 amino acids. The CDR3 DNA follows: TGTGCCAGCAGCTTGGAGGGGCGAAGCGAAGCTTTCTTT. Amino acids: CASSLEGRSEAFF.

The gene calls are TRBV19 and TRBJ2-1; D is tentatively TRBD1 or TRBD2 (5 bases each). V was trimmed by 0 bases and J by 0 bases, leaving 9 bases between them. The CDR3 is 16 amino acids. CDR1 and CDR2 from the germline V gene are LNHDA and SQIVND (reference sequence). CDR3 sequence reads: CASSIEGEYSYNEQFF. DNA for the CDR3: TGTGCCAGTAGTATAGAGGGGGAGTACTCCTACAATGAGCAGTTCTTC. Complete variable domain (other parts from reference TRBV19 and TRBJ2-1): DGGITQSPKYLFRKEGQNVTLSCEQNLNHDAMYWYRQDPGQGLRLIYYSQIVNDFQKGDIAEGYSVSREKKESFPLTVTSAQKNPTAFYLCASSIEGEYSYNEQFFGPGTRLTVL.

The chain recombines TRBV5-6 with TRBJ1-1; tentative D call: TRBD1 (5 bases). The CDR3 consists of 13 residues. Germline CDR1 SGHDT, CDR2 YYEEEE. Trimming cost V 2 bases and J 4 bases, with 9 bases left between them. CDR3 sequence reads: CASSFGTRTEAFF. Written as DNA, the CDR3 is TGTGCCAGCAGCTTCGGGACTCGCACTGAAGCTTTCTTT.

The chain couples TRBV12-3 or TRBV12-4 to TRBJ2-2, with D unresolved. V was cut by 6 bases and J by 5 bases, with 7 bases left in between. The CDR3 contains 12 residues. This chain's CDR3 is CASRLGTGELFF. CDR3 nucleotides: TGTGCCAGCAGACTTGGAACCGGGGAGCTGTTTTTT.

In its sample, this clone was seen once. V gene TRBV3-1 (or the pseudogene TRBV3-2) combines with J gene TRBJ2-1, with 7 bases aligning to TRBD1. Germline CDR1 and CDR2: LGHDT and YNNKEL (reference sequence). The CDR3 is 15 residues long. Germline trimming cut 0 bases from V and 5 bases from J; bases unmatched to any gene: 4. As DNA, the CDR3 is TGTGCCAGCAGCCAAGATGGGACAGAAAACAATGAGCAGTTCTTC. It yields the protein CASSQDGTENNEQFF.

To note about this clone: Other DNA variants within this sample encode the same CDR3. V gene TRBV12-3 or TRBV12-4 combines with J gene TRBJ1-3; no definite D call. The CDR3 contains 12 residues. Deletions cut 5 bases from V and 4 bases from J, with 6 bases between. CDR3 sequence: CASSPRGNTIYF. The CDR3 DNA reads TGTGCCAGCAGTCCCCGCGGAAACACCATATATTTT.